The 24 T cell receptor beta chains reported below all come from one sample, sequenced in a study of blood T cells in healthy people across ages. Primers used in a second PCR of roughly 6 to 11 cycles were a sample-barcoded 5' primer and a J-beta primer mix. TCRdb independently ran MiXCR on the 5' RACE reads; one entry per CDR3 protein. The sample shows roughly 1.6 million distinct CDR3 sequences, roughly a third of them seen only once. Sequencing input: blood. These receptor sequences come from a woman aged 25-40 years in good health.

The chain couples TRBV7-9 to TRBJ2-3, with D possibly matching TRBD1 (6 bases). CDR3 length: 16 residues. V was clipped by 0 bases and J by 0 bases, with 10 bases between them. Germline-derived CDR1 and CDR2 are SEHNR and FQNEAQ (reference sequence). The CDR3 nucleotides read TGTGCCAGCAGCTTAGCAGTGGGGGCTAGCACAGATACGCAGTATTTT. This encodes CASSLAVGASTDTQYF.

The chain employs TRBV28 and TRBJ2-1; D possibly corresponds to TRBD2 (6 bases). The germline gives CDR1 MDHEN, CDR2 SYDVKM. Trimming removed 7 bases from V and 6 bases from J, with 16 bases in between. There are 14 residues in the CDR3. The CDR3 bases are TGTGCCAGCACACGGGAGAGGGTTAGCAATGAGCAGTTCTTC. Amino acids: CASTRERVSNEQFF.

This sequence joins TRBV20-1 and TRBJ2-7; possibly TRBD2 for D (6 bases). The CDR3 has 15 residues. The germline gives CDR1 DFQATT, CDR2 SNEGSKA (reference sequence). Trimming removed 0 bases from V and 2 bases from J, with 14 bases in between. The DNA of the CDR3 is TGCAGTGCTAGAGAACGACGGGGGATCACCTACGAGCAGTACTTC. Protein sequence: CSARERRGITYEQYF.

This chain joins TRBV11-2 and TRBJ2-2; 7 bases agree with TRBD1. Germline values: CDR1 SGHAT, CDR2 FQNNGV. After removal of 7 bases from V and 3 bases from J, the junction contained 8 bases not matched to a gene. The CDR3 length is 15 residues. CDR3 loop: CASTWGQSDTGELFF. The CDR3, as DNA: TGTGCCAGCACCTGGGGACAGTCGGACACCGGGGAGCTGTTTTTT.

This rearrangement joins TRBV5-1 to TRBJ2-2; no firm D call. Germline lookup yields CDR1 SGHRS and CDR2 YFSETQ. The CDR3 extends over 17 amino acids. V gave up 0 bases and J gave up 1 base, with 13 bases separating them. The CDR3: CASSLVWSLMNTGELFF. Written as DNA, the CDR3 is TGCGCCAGCAGCTTGGTTTGGAGTTTGATGAACACCGGGGAGCTGTTTTTT.

This clonotype was seen only a few times. V and J are TRBV27 and TRBJ2-1; TRBD2 agrees at 8 bases. With 0 bases clipped from V and 3 bases from J, the junction kept 4 bases outside the gene matches. CDR3 length: 16 residues. Germline V gene lookup returns CDR1 MNHEY and CDR2 SMNVEV (reference sequence). Written as DNA, the CDR3 is TGTGCCAGCAGTTTATCCGCGGGGGGAATCTACAATGAGCAGTTCTTC. Its protein product is CASSLSAGGIYNEQFF.

DNA for the CDR3: TGTGCCAGCAGCTACAAACAGGGCCAAGAGACCCAGTACTTC. Amino acid sequence: CASSYKQGQETQYF. The genes are TRBV5-4 and TRBJ2-5; D is possibly TRBD1 (6 bases). V gave up 3 bases and J gave up 1 base, with 10 bases separating them. This CDR3 contains 14 residues. Germline CDR1 reads SGHNT; CDR2 reads YYREEE (reference sequence).

This clonotype has more than one count but fewer than ten. This chain uses TRBV20-1 with TRBJ2-5; D is possibly TRBD1 (6 bases). Trimming shortened V by 0 bases and J by 11 bases, and 13 bases separated the two germline ends. The CDR3 is made up of 12 amino acids. Germline CDR1 is DFQATT and CDR2 is SNEGSKA (reference sequence). The chain's CDR3 is CSARDPRTDQYF. CDR3 nucleotide sequence: TGCAGTGCTAGAGACCCCCGGACAGATCAGTACTTC.

This clonotype came up many times. The CDR3 is CSALPGTKQETQYF. In DNA form, the CDR3 reads TGCAGTGCTCTCCCCGGGACTAAACAAGAGACCCAGTACTTC. The chain combines TRBV20-1 with TRBJ2-5, with 7 bases aligning to TRBD2. The J segment lost 2 bases and the V segment lost 5 bases, leaving 8 bases of the junction unmatched. The CDR3 spans 14 residues. Germline CDR1 DFQATT, CDR2 SNEGSKA (reference sequence).

The chain carries TRBV4-2 and TRBJ2-1; 13 bases agree with TRBD2. The CDR3 length is 17 residues. Germline assignment: CDR1 LGHNA and CDR2 YNFKEQ. V dropped 1 base and J dropped 5; count of bases not matched to a gene: 5. The CDR3 DNA sequence: TGTGCCAGCAGCCAAGTAAGGACTAGCGGGAGTCACAATGAGCAGTTCTTC. Translated, it gives CASSQVRTSGSHNEQFF.

This clonotype occurred many times. V and J are TRBV4-1 and TRBJ1-6; D remains ambiguous. This CDR3 has 15 residues. Germline CDR1 is MGHRA and CDR2 is YSYEKL. V lost 1 base to trimming and J lost 8 bases, with 12 bases between them. The CDR3 nucleotides read TGCGCCAGCAGCCAAGGGATGCCAACGGATTCACCCCTCCACTTT. Protein product: CASSQGMPTDSPLHF.

As for this clonotype: A much larger clone lies one base from this, so it may be a read error. This chain uses TRBV20-1 with TRBJ2-3, with 7 bases lining up with TRBD2. Germline V gene data show CDR1 as DFQATT and CDR2 as SNEGSKA (reference sequence). CDR3 length: 15 residues. CDR3 DNA sequence: TGCAGTGCTGGAGATTCGAGCGGGGGCACAGATACGCAGTATTTT. This sequence encodes CSAGDSSGGTDTQYF.

The chain joins TRBV6-2 or TRBV6-3 to TRBJ1-2; D perhaps matches TRBD1 (5 bases). Germline V gene sequence: CDR1 MNHEY, CDR2 SVGEGT. This CDR3 comprises 14 residues. The ends were cut back, 4 bases at V and 4 bases at J, with 13 bases in the middle. The CDR3, as DNA: TGTGCCAGCAGTTCCGGGACCCTCATCTATGGCTACACCTTC. Translating gives CASSSGTLIYGYTF.

A few counts support this clonotype. This chain connects TRBV7-9 to TRBJ2-7; 9 nucleotides match TRBD2. CDR3 length equals 15 residues. Germline lookup yields CDR1 SEHNR and CDR2 FQNEAQ (reference sequence). The V gene end was trimmed by 2 bases and the J gene end by 6 bases; junction bases not matched to a gene: 8. The CDR3: CASSLLLLAGSEQYF. The CDR3 region has the DNA TGTGCCAGCAGCTTACTCTTGCTAGCGGGGAGCGAGCAGTACTTC.

In its sample, this clonotype was seen a few times. This chain joins TRBV27 and TRBJ1-5, with 7 bases lining up with TRBD1. Germline V gives CDR1 MNHEY, CDR2 SMNVEV (reference sequence). The V gene end was trimmed by 5 bases and the J gene end by 4 bases; junction bases not matched to a gene: 11. There are 16 residues in the CDR3. CDR3 amino acids: CASSPAGTVSNQPQHF. The CDR3 DNA is TGTGCCAGCAGTCCTGCCGGGACAGTCAGTAATCAGCCCCAGCATTTT.

In this sample, this clonotype turned up a few times. The V and J genes are TRBV7-2 and TRBJ1-2; D might be TRBD1 (6 bases). This CDR3 is built from 14 residues. V was cut by 0 bases and J by 7 bases, with 12 bases left in between. The germline V gene encodes CDR1 SGHTA and CDR2 FQGNSA. CDR3 protein: CASSLAQGWRGYTF. CDR3 sequence (DNA): TGTGCCAGCAGCTTAGCACAGGGATGGCGTGGCTACACCTTC. Variable domain in full (rest from reference TRBV7-2 and TRBJ1-2): GAGVSQSPSNKVTEKGKDVELRCDPISGHTALYWYRQSLGQGLEFLIYFQGNSAPDKSGLPSDRFSAERTGGSVSTLTIQRTQQEDSAVYLCASSLAQGWRGYTFGSGTRLTVV.

This clonotype was recorded a few times. The chain combines TRBV6-2 or TRBV6-3 with TRBJ2-5; TRBD2 matches at 8 bases. Germline V gene lookup returns CDR1 MNHEY and CDR2 SVGEGT. V gave up 7 bases and J gave up 9 bases; unmatched junction bases: 16. This CDR3 has 15 residues. CDR3 coding DNA: TGTGCCAGCAACGACGCGGGAGGTCCGTCTGTGGCCCAGTACTTC. This gives the protein CASNDAGGPSVAQYF.

The chain carries TRBV18 and TRBJ1-2, with a weak D call TRBD1 (5 bases). The CDR3 extends over 13 amino acids. The V gene lost 6 bases and the J gene lost 6 bases, with 14 bases spanning the gap. CDR1 and CDR2 (germline): KGHSH, LQKENI. This CDR3 reads CASSPGLSHGYTF. The CDR3 DNA reads as TGTGCCAGCTCGCCGGGACTCAGCCATGGCTACACCTTC.

The rearrangement uses TRBV20-1 and TRBJ1-1, with TRBD1 matching over 9 bases. The germline gives CDR1 DFQATT, CDR2 SNEGSKA (reference sequence). The length of the CDR3 is 14 residues. Trimming removed 6 bases from V and 4 bases from J; junction bases left unmatched: 9. DNA of the CDR3: TGCAGTGCCCCGAACAGGGGGCCGGGCACTGAAGCTTTCTTT. Amino acids: CSAPNRGPGTEAFF.

About this clonotype: This sequence may be a read error, since a much larger clone differs from it by one base. V is TRBV10-3 and J is TRBJ2-5, with a tentative D call TRBD2 (5 bases). This CDR3 contains 12 residues. Trimming cost V 9 bases and J 11 bases, with 19 bases left between them. The germline CDR1 and CDR2 sequences are ENHRY and SYGVKD. CDR3 coding DNA: TGTGCCATTGGCGTCCGGGGATTAGAGCAGTACTTC. This codes for CAIGVRGLEQYF.

This clonotype occurred a few times. The rearrangement joins TRBV7-9 to TRBJ2-3; 8 positions match TRBD2. The CDR3 runs to 14 residues. The V gene's germline CDR1 is SEHNR and CDR2 FQNEAQ (reference sequence). Trimming cost V 1 base and J 7 bases; bases outside gene matches: 4. The CDR3 protein is CASSLGPGGYTQYF. The CDR3 nucleotides are TGTGCCAGCAGCTTAGGGCCGGGGGGGTATACGCAGTATTTT.

This clonotype appeared a few times. This chain links TRBV10-1 with TRBJ2-7; D is possibly TRBD2 (6 bases). The CDR3 sequence is 15 residues long. V lost 3 bases, J lost 4 bases, and 16 bases lay in between. CDR1 WNHNN and CDR2 SYGVQD come from the germline V gene (reference sequence). CDR3 nucleotide sequence: TGCGCCAGCAGTGATGGCGGGAAGAATGGATACGAGCAGTACTTC. Translated, it gives CASSDGGKNGYEQYF.

The chain combines TRBV15 with TRBJ1-1, with D hard to call. The CDR3 runs to 14 residues. The germline V gene has CDR1 LNHNV and CDR2 YYDKDF (reference sequence). The V gene lost 3 bases and the J gene lost 7 bases, with 15 bases spanning the gap. CDR3 in DNA: TGTGCCACCAGCAGCTACCTCAATAGGGTTGAAGCTTTCTTT. It translates to CATSSYLNRVEAFF.

The chain employs TRBV3-1 and TRBJ1-2, with 7 positions matching TRBD1. The CDR3 totals 18 residues. With 4 bases clipped from V and 1 base from J, the junction kept 15 bases outside the gene matches. Germline CDR1 is LGHDT and CDR2 is YNNKEL (reference sequence). CDR3 protein: CASSRRTYRDRNNYGYTF. CDR3 DNA: TGTGCCAGCAGCCGCCGCACGTACCGGGACAGAAATAACTATGGCTACACCTTC.